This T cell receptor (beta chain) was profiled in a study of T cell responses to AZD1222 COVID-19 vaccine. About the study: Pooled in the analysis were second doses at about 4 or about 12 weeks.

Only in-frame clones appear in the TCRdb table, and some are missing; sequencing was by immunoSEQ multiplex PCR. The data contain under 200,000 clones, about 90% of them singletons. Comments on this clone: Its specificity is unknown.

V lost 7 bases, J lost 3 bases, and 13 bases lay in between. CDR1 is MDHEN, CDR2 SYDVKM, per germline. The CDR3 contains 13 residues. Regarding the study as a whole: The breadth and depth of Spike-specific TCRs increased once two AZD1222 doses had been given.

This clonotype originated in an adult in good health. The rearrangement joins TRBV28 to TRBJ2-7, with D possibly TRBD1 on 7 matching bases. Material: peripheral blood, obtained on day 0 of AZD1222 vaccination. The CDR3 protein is CASKGGGHYEQYF. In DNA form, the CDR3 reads TGTGCCAGCAAAGGAGGGGGCCACTACGAGCAGTACTTC.